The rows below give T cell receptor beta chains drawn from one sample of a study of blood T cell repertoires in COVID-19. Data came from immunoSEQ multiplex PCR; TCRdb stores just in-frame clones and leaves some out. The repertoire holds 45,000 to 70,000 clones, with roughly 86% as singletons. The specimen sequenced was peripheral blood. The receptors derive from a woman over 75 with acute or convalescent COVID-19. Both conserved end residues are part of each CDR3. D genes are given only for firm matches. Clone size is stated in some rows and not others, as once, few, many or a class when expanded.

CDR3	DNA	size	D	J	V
CASSQERLGRGLEQYF	TGCGCCAGCAGCCAAGAGAGGTTAGGTCGCGGCTTAGAGCAGTACTTC	.	.	TRBJ2-7	TRBV4-1
CASSDRARGNEQFF	TGTGCCAGCAGTGACAGGGCTAGGGGCAATGAGCAGTTCTTC	.	.	TRBJ2-1	TRBV6-1
CASSFEGAGTDTQYF	TGTGCCAGCAGCTTTGAGGGGGCGGGCACAGATACGCAGTATTTT	once	TRBD1	TRBJ2-3	TRBV5-5
CASSTNRISYYGYTF	TGTGCCAGTAGTACGAACAGGATCTCTTACTATGGCTACACCTTC	.	.	TRBJ1-2	TRBV19
CASSAETSGGEPSGDTQYF	TGTGCCAGCAGCGCAGAGACTAGCGGGGGGGAACCATCCGGGGATACGCAGTATTTT	.	.	TRBJ2-3	TRBV12-1
CASGLSGLYEQYF	TGCGCCAGCGGCTTAAGCGGGCTCTACGAGCAGTACTTC	.	.	TRBJ2-7	TRBV5-1
CASSLGTASYEQYF	TGCGCCAGCAGCTTAGGGACAGCTTCCTACGAGCAGTACTTC	.	TRBD1	TRBJ2-7	TRBV5-1
CASSHSVGQGSDTQYF	TGTGCCAGCAGCCACTCCGTAGGACAGGGGTCAGATACGCAGTATTTT	.	TRBD1	TRBJ2-3	TRBV6-2/TRBV6-3
CASSEGQPNTGELFF	TGTGCCAGCAGTGAAGGACAGCCGAACACCGGGGAGCTGTTTTTT	.	.	TRBJ2-2	TRBV6-1
CASRVDRGYNGELFF	TGTGCCAGCAGGGTAGACAGGGGATATAACGGGGAGCTGTTTTTT	few	TRBD1	TRBJ2-2	TRBV2
CASSLSRDSNNYGYTF	TGCGCCAGCAGCTTGTCCCGGGACAGCAATAACTATGGCTACACCTTC	once	TRBD1	TRBJ1-2	TRBV5-1